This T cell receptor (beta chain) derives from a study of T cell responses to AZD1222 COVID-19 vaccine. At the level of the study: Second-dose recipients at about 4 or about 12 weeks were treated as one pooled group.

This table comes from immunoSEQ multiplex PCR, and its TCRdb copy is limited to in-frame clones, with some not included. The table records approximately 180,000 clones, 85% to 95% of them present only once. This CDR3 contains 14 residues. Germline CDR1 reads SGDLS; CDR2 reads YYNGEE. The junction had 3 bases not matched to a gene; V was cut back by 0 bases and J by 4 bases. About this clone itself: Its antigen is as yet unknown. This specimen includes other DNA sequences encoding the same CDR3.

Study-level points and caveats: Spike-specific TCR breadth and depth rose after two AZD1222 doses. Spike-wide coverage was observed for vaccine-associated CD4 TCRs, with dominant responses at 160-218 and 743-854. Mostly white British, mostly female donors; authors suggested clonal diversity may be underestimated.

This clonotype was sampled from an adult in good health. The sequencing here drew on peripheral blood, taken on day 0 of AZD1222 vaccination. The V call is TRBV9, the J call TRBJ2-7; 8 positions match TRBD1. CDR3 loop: CASSVGQGAYEQYF. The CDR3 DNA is TGTGCCAGCAGCGTAGGGCAGGGGGCTTACGAGCAGTACTTC.